Here is one T cell receptor beta chain with its context. The antigen remains unidentified. This specimen belongs to a study of naive and memory T cell subsets. Broader study findings: Expression changes during T cell differentiation may affect RNA-based TCR counts. Over 90% of naive TCR sequences appeared only once, unlike memory subsets. Naive repertoires, especially CD8, held a few larger clonotypes, possibly memory cells re-expressing CD45RA.

The CDR3 totals 12 residues. Trimming removed 3 bases from V and 2 bases from J, with 4 bases in between. Both TRBC1 and TRBC2 were covered by a beta constant-region primer of two equimolar oligonucleotides. A 12-nucleotide UMI and the SP2 primer were added to the cDNA 3' end by oligonucleotide ligation. TCRdb used MiXCR to reprocess the UMI-ligation and nested PCR reads, holding one entry per CDR3 protein. This sample carries roughly 140,000 distinct CDR3 sequences, over 15% of them seen once, and the ten largest clones take roughly 0.14%. This clonotype originated in a human donor in good health. Sequencing was done on a sample of naive CD4+ T cells from blood. The chain has TRBV12-3 or TRBV12-4 and TRBJ1-2; D gene ambiguous. The CDR3 loop reads CASSLRNYGYTF. The CDR3 DNA reads as TGTGCCAGCAGTTTGAGGAACTATGGCTACACCTTC.